The rows below give T cell receptor beta chains drawn from one sample of a study of identical twins. Each CDR3 protein gets one entry after TCRdb re-called the 5' RACE reads with MiXCR. In the table there are fewer than 500,000 distinct CDR3 sequences, approximately 24% of which are singletons. These data were also filed under a second study, of T cells expressing NK-cell markers.

The sample comprised CD4+ T cells sorted from blood. The receptors stem from a woman aged 18 to 35 in good health. Both conserved end residues are part of each CDR3. The order of the fields is J gene, V gene, clone size, D gene, CDR3 DNA, CDR3 protein. D genes are given only for firm matches. Rows may omit the clone size; those that give it use once, few, many or a size class.

J: TRBJ1-4
V: TRBV20-1
size: .
D: .
DNA: TGCAGTGCTAGCGCGGCAGGGGCGGATGAAAAACTGTTTTTT
CDR3: CSASAAGADEKLFF

J: TRBJ2-1
V: TRBV28
size: .
D: .
DNA: TGTGCCAGCAGTAATCCGGAGGGCGGCTCCTACAATGAGCAGTTCTTC
CDR3: CASSNPEGGSYNEQFF

J: TRBJ1-1
V: TRBV12-3/TRBV12-4
size: many
D: .
DNA: TGTGCCAGCAGTTTATGGGAATCTGAAGCTTTCTTT
CDR3: CASSLWESEAFF

J: TRBJ2-1
V: TRBV29-1
size: .
D: TRBD1
DNA: TGCAGCGTTGAGGTCAGGGGACAGTCCCCCTACAATGAGCAGTTCTTC
CDR3: CSVEVRGQSPYNEQFF

J: TRBJ2-3
V: TRBV2
size: few
D: .
DNA: TGTGCCAGCAGTGAAGGGGGCAGGGGAGTGACAGATACGCAGTATTTT
CDR3: CASSEGGRGVTDTQYF

J: TRBJ2-3
V: TRBV6-1
size: .
D: TRBD1
DNA: TGTGCCAGCAGTCCGAAGGGGACAGGGGAAGATACGCAGTATTTT
CDR3: CASSPKGTGEDTQYF

J: TRBJ2-1
V: TRBV4-3
size: .
D: .
DNA: TGCGCCAGCAGCGATATCCCCACTAGGAGGAGCTCCTACAATGAGCAGTTCTTC
CDR3: CASSDIPTRRSSYNEQFF

J: TRBJ1-1
V: TRBV7-2
size: few
D: TRBD1
DNA: TGTGCCAGCAGCTACGGACAGGGGTGGACTGAAGCTTTCTTT
CDR3: CASSYGQGWTEAFF

J: TRBJ1-2
V: TRBV5-1
size: .
D: .
DNA: TGCGCCAGCAGCTTGGTGGATGGTTTGGGCTATGGCTACACCTTC
CDR3: CASSLVDGLGYGYTF

J: TRBJ2-1
V: TRBV5-1
size: .
D: TRBD2
DNA: TGCGCCAGCAGCCCCCCCCGGGAGGGATACAATGAGCAGTTCTTC
CDR3: CASSPPREGYNEQFF

J: TRBJ2-1
V: TRBV29-1
size: few
D: .
DNA: TGCAGCGCCGAGGGGGGGTTCTCCTACAATGAGCAGTTCTTC
CDR3: CSAEGGFSYNEQFF

J: TRBJ2-7
V: TRBV5-6
size: .
D: .
DNA: TGTGCCAGCGGCTCCCACACAGTCTACGAGCAGTACTTC
CDR3: CASGSHTVYEQYF

J: TRBJ2-3
V: TRBV5-6
size: .
D: .
DNA: TGTGCCAGCATCCACAGGCGGTACACAGATACGCAGTATTTT
CDR3: CASIHRRYTDTQYF

J: TRBJ2-2
V: TRBV5-1
size: few
D: TRBD1
DNA: TGCGCCAGCAGCTTGCCCAGGGGGCCCAACACCGGGGAGCTGTTTTTT
CDR3: CASSLPRGPNTGELFF

J: TRBJ2-7
V: TRBV7-2
size: few
D: .
DNA: TGTGCCAGCAGCCTGAGACTAGTAGGGGGCGACGAGCAGTACTTC
CDR3: CASSLRLVGGDEQYF

J: TRBJ2-1
V: TRBV21-1
size: .
D: .
DNA: TGTGCCAGCAGTGTTAGCGAGGGGTGCAATGAGCAGTTCTTC
CDR3: CASSVSEGCNEQFF

J: TRBJ2-1
V: TRBV20-1
size: few
D: TRBD2
DNA: TGCAGTGCCGCCCTTTATTCTAGCGGGAGCCTTTATGAGCAGTTCTTC
CDR3: CSAALYSSGSLYEQFF

J: TRBJ2-5
V: TRBV5-1
size: few
D: .
DNA: TGCGCCAGCAGCTTGGCGGGGACCAACGAAGAGACCCAGTACTTC
CDR3: CASSLAGTNEETQYF

J: TRBJ2-1
V: TRBV6-1
size: .
D: .
DNA: TGTGCCAGCAGAGAAGGGGGGTCCTGGGATGAGCAGTTCTTC
CDR3: CASREGGSWDEQFF

J: TRBJ2-7
V: TRBV29-1
size: few
D: TRBD1
DNA: TGCAGCGTGGCTACCCCCCGGACAGGGACCCCCTACGAGCAGTACTTC
CDR3: CSVATPRTGTPYEQYF

J: TRBJ2-5
V: TRBV7-2
size: few
D: TRBD1
DNA: TGTGCCAGCAGCCCCATCTTGGGACAGGGTGGTCAGACCCAGTACTTC
CDR3: CASSPILGQGGQTQYF

J: TRBJ1-1
V: TRBV20-1
size: few
D: .
DNA: TGCAGTGCTAGTAGTGGGGGGAGCACTGAAGCTTTCTTT
CDR3: CSASSGGSTEAFF

J: TRBJ2-1
V: TRBV14
size: .
D: TRBD1
DNA: TGTGCCAGCAGCCCAGGGGACAGGAGCTCCTACAATGAGCAGTTCTTC
CDR3: CASSPGDRSSYNEQFF

J: TRBJ2-1
V: TRBV20-1
size: few
D: .
DNA: TGCAGTGCTTTTTCGGGGGTCTCCTACAATGAGCAGTTCTTC
CDR3: CSAFSGVSYNEQFF

J: TRBJ2-3
V: TRBV7-9
size: few
D: .
DNA: TGTGCCAGCAGCTTAAGGGGCACGAAAACAGATACGCAGTATTTT
CDR3: CASSLRGTKTDTQYF

J: TRBJ2-1
V: TRBV20-1
size: few
D: TRBD2
DNA: TGCAGTGCTAGTACCCCTAGCGGGTTCTCCTACAATGAGCAGTTCTTC
CDR3: CSASTPSGFSYNEQFF

J: TRBJ2-1
V: TRBV7-2
size: few
D: .
DNA: TGTGCCAGCAGCTTAAGGACACCCGGGGATGAGCAGTTCTTC
CDR3: CASSLRTPGDEQFF

J: TRBJ2-6
V: TRBV10-1
size: few
D: .
DNA: TGCGCCAGCAGTGAGAAGCAATTGACCTCTGGGGCCAACGTCCTGACTTTC
CDR3: CASSEKQLTSGANVLTF

J: TRBJ1-4
V: TRBV6-1
size: .
D: TRBD1
DNA: TGTGCCAGCAGGCGATGGGGACAGGGAGATAATGAAAAACTGTTTTTT
CDR3: CASRRWGQGDNEKLFF

J: TRBJ1-1
V: TRBV6-6
size: .
D: .
DNA: TGTGCCACCGAACGGGGGAGGGCTTTCTTT
CDR3: CATERGRAFF

J: TRBJ1-1
V: TRBV6-1
size: many
D: .
DNA: TGTGCCAGCAGTGAAGGTTACACTGAAGCTTTCTTT
CDR3: CASSEGYTEAFF

J: TRBJ2-2
V: TRBV2
size: few
D: .
DNA: TGTGCCAGCAGTGATGTAGGTCGCACCGGGGAGCTGTTTTTT
CDR3: CASSDVGRTGELFF

J: TRBJ2-7
V: TRBV3-1
size: .
D: TRBD2
DNA: TGTGCCAGCAGCCCGGGACTAGCGTTAACCTACGAGCAGTACTTC
CDR3: CASSPGLALTYEQYF

J: TRBJ2-7
V: TRBV18
size: .
D: .
DNA: TGTGCCAGCTCACCCTCACAGGGGAGGAGGGACGAGCAGTACTTC
CDR3: CASSPSQGRRDEQYF

J: TRBJ1-3
V: TRBV5-1
size: .
D: .
DNA: TGCGCCAGCAGCTTTGGGGGCTTCGGAAACACCATATATTTT
CDR3: CASSFGGFGNTIYF

J: TRBJ2-2
V: TRBV5-1
size: .
D: .
DNA: TGCGCCAGCAGACCCCGTCCCGGGGAGCTGTTTTTT
CDR3: CASRPRPGELFF

J: TRBJ2-3
V: TRBV6-1
size: .
D: .
DNA: TGTGCCAGCAGTGAATTAGGACAGAGAACGCAGTATTTT
CDR3: CASSELGQRTQYF

J: TRBJ1-4
V: TRBV11-2
size: few
D: .
DNA: TGTGCCAGCAGCTTAGGGGACGTCGGAGGAGGTGAAAAACTGTTTTTT
CDR3: CASSLGDVGGGEKLFF

J: TRBJ2-3
V: TRBV29-1
size: few
D: .
DNA: TGCAGCGTTTTCGGTTCCGAACTAGGAAGCACAGATACGCAGTATTTT
CDR3: CSVFGSELGSTDTQYF

J: TRBJ2-2
V: TRBV20-1
size: .
D: TRBD2
DNA: TGCAGTGCTAGTACCGGACTAGACACCGGGGAGCTGTTTTTT
CDR3: CSASTGLDTGELFF

J: TRBJ2-5
V: TRBV12-3/TRBV12-4
size: few
D: TRBD2
DNA: TGTGCCAGCAGCTTAGCGGGAGGTAGGGGGACCCAGTACTTC
CDR3: CASSLAGGRGTQYF

J: TRBJ2-2
V: TRBV5-1
size: few
D: .
DNA: TGCGCCAGCAGCTTGGTTGCAGGGAACACCGGGGAGCTGTTTTTT
CDR3: CASSLVAGNTGELFF

J: TRBJ2-2
V: TRBV2
size: .
D: .
DNA: TGTGCCAGCAGTGAAGCTCAAATCGGGGAGCTGTTTTTT
CDR3: CASSEAQIGELFF

J: TRBJ2-3
V: TRBV19
size: few
D: TRBD1
DNA: TGTGCCAGTAGTTTCGGACAGGGCCCAGATACGCAGTATTTT
CDR3: CASSFGQGPDTQYF

J: TRBJ1-1
V: TRBV5-5
size: many
D: .
DNA: TGTGCCAGCAGCTTGGCTCCAGAGAACACTGAAGCTTTCTTT
CDR3: CASSLAPENTEAFF

J: TRBJ2-1
V: TRBV20-1
size: few
D: TRBD2
DNA: TGCAGTGCTAGAAATAGCGGGGGGGCGAATGAGCAGTTCTTC
CDR3: CSARNSGGANEQFF

J: TRBJ1-2
V: TRBV2
size: .
D: .
DNA: TGTGCCAGCAGGGGTGACAGTCTCTATGGCTACACCTTC
CDR3: CASRGDSLYGYTF

J: TRBJ2-3
V: TRBV10-3
size: many
D: .
DNA: TGTGCCATCAGTGAGTCGACTCCCGGGGACACAGATACGCAGTATTTT
CDR3: CAISESTPGDTDTQYF

J: TRBJ2-7
V: TRBV20-1
size: once
D: TRBD2
DNA: TGCAGTGCTAGTAGAGGCGGGGGCTACGAGCAGTACTTC
CDR3: CSASRGGGYEQYF

J: TRBJ2-3
V: TRBV6-1
size: .
D: .
DNA: TGTGCCAGCAGTCGGGACCTCGCAGAAGATACGCAGTATTTT
CDR3: CASSRDLAEDTQYF

J: TRBJ2-2
V: TRBV3-1
size: .
D: .
DNA: TGTGCCAGCAGTCGCTGGACAAAGCCCACCGGGGAGCTGTTTTTT
CDR3: CASSRWTKPTGELFF

J: TRBJ1-4
V: TRBV18
size: many
D: TRBD1
DNA: TGTGCCAGCTCACCGGGACAGGGGGTCGCCGAACACTCCGAAAAACTGTTTTTT
CDR3: CASSPGQGVAEHSEKLFF

J: TRBJ2-7
V: TRBV9
size: few
D: TRBD1
DNA: TGTGCCAGCAGCGGAGGGACAGGGTTGAACGAGCAGTACTTC
CDR3: CASSGGTGLNEQYF

J: TRBJ2-5
V: TRBV20-1
size: .
D: .
DNA: TGCAGTGCTAGTAGAATCCGGGAGACCCAGTACTTC
CDR3: CSASRIRETQYF